This is a list of T cell receptor beta chains from one sample in a study of identical twins. One entry per CDR3 protein results from TCRdb running MiXCR on the 5' RACE reads. The top ten clones hold around 6.9% of a sample with a few hundred thousand distinct CDR3 sequences, approximately 13% of them seen once. These data were also reused for a study on yellow fever vaccine responses in identical twins.

The sequencing sample was made of CD8+ T cells sorted from blood. These receptor sequences come from a woman under 30 in good health. Both conserved end residues are part of each CDR3. D genes are given only for firm matches. Only some rows state a clone size, as once, few, many or a class for expanded clones.

D gene	CDR3 length	clone size	V gene	J gene	CDR3 protein	CDR3 DNA
.	15	.	TRBV14	TRBJ1-6	CASSQRDGYNSPLHF	TGTGCCAGCAGCCAACGCGACGGCTATAATTCACCCCTCCACTTT
TRBD2	14	few	TRBV29-1	TRBJ2-2	CSATSGSFPGELFF	TGCAGCGCCACTAGCGGGAGTTTTCCCGGGGAGCTGTTTTTT
.	12	few	TRBV20-1	TRBJ1-1	CSALDLNTEAFF	TGCAGTGCTCTCGACCTGAACACTGAAGCTTTCTTT
TRBD2	15	.	TRBV5-5	TRBJ2-1	CASSRTSEPYNEQFF	TGTGCCAGCAGCAGGACTAGCGAACCCTACAATGAGCAGTTCTTC
.	14	.	TRBV20-1	TRBJ2-3	CSAREYGGTDTQYF	TGCAGTGCTAGAGAGTACGGGGGCACAGATACGCAGTATTTT
TRBD2	17	.	TRBV4-2	TRBJ2-5	CASSQDYGGRYQETQYF	TGTGCCAGCAGCCAAGATTACGGCGGGAGGTACCAAGAGACCCAGTACTTC
TRBD1	15	.	TRBV6-1	TRBJ1-1	CASSELGQGGTEAFF	TGTGCCAGCAGCGAACTTGGGCAGGGGGGGACTGAAGCTTTCTTT
.	14	.	TRBV6-1	TRBJ1-2	CASSELGRSYGYTF	TGTGCCAGCAGTGAATTGGGACGAAGCTATGGCTACACCTTC
TRBD1	15	.	TRBV4-1	TRBJ2-1	CASSQDRGNGNEQFF	TGCGCCAGCAGTCAAGACAGGGGGAATGGCAATGAGCAGTTCTTC
.	16	.	TRBV12-3/TRBV12-4	TRBJ2-5	CASSPGGQYVQETQYF	TGTGCCAGCAGCCCCGGGGGACAGTACGTCCAAGAGACCCAGTACTTC
TRBD2	16	.	TRBV28	TRBJ2-3	CASSLNREGKTDTQYF	TGTGCCAGCAGTTTAAACCGGGAGGGTAAGACAGATACGCAGTATTTT
TRBD1	16	.	TRBV7-9	TRBJ2-1	CASSLLAGGNGNEQFF	TGTGCCAGCAGCTTATTGGCAGGGGGAAATGGGAATGAGCAGTTCTTC
TRBD1	13	many	TRBV12-3/TRBV12-4	TRBJ2-5	CASKRGQVETQYF	TGTGCCAGCAAACGCGGACAGGTCGAGACCCAGTACTTC
.	14	few	TRBV20-1	TRBJ1-6	CSAKTGTDFSPLHF	TGCAGTGCAAAGACCGGGACCGACTTTTCACCCCTCCACTTT
.	17	.	TRBV5-1	TRBJ2-1	CASSLSIQLNHYNEQFF	TGCGCCAGCAGCTTGTCAATACAGCTGAATCACTACAATGAGCAGTTCTTC
.	11	many	TRBV29-1	TRBJ1-2	CSDTGSIGYTF	TGCAGCGATACAGGGAGTATAGGCTACACCTTC
TRBD2	19	few	TRBV27	TRBJ2-1	CASRQAGTSGSSSYNEQFF	TGTGCCAGCAGACAAGCCGGGACTAGCGGGAGCAGCTCCTACAATGAGCAGTTCTTC
.	14	many	TRBV5-1	TRBJ2-3	CASSSAQGSDTQYF	TGCGCCAGCAGCTCCGCCCAGGGGTCAGATACGCAGTATTTT
.	13	many	TRBV6-2/TRBV6-3	TRBJ1-5	CASSLRSNQPQHF	TGTGCCAGCAGTTTGCGAAGCAATCAGCCCCAGCATTTT
.	13	few	TRBV11-2	TRBJ2-1	CASSPHSYNEQFF	TGTGCCAGCAGCCCCCATTCCTACAATGAGCAGTTCTTC
.	15	.	TRBV20-1	TRBJ1-5	CSARVRQGVDQPQHF	TGCAGTGCTAGAGTGAGGCAGGGTGTCGATCAGCCCCAGCATTTT
TRBD1	14	few	TRBV7-9	TRBJ1-1	CASRSEYRGTEAFF	TGTGCCAGCAGGTCCGAATACAGGGGAACTGAAGCTTTCTTT
.	17	.	TRBV7-6	TRBJ2-5	CASSLEVAGYPQETQYF	TGTGCCAGCAGCTTAGAGGTCGCTGGGTATCCCCAAGAGACCCAGTACTTC
.	15	.	TRBV3-1	TRBJ2-5	CASSQVRDVQETQYF	TGTGCCAGCAGCCAAGTGAGGGACGTCCAAGAGACCCAGTACTTC
.	13	few	TRBV19	TRBJ1-6	CASSIGRNSPLHF	TGTGCCAGTAGTATTGGGAGGAATTCACCCCTCCACTTT
.	14	.	TRBV20-1	TRBJ2-1	CSASVWQIQETQFF	TGCAGTGCTAGCGTGTGGCAGATCCAAGAGACCCAGTTCTTC
.	13	once	TRBV11-3	TRBJ2-1	CASSPGARGEQFF	TGTGCCAGCAGCCCGGGAGCTCGCGGTGAGCAGTTCTTC
.	13	.	TRBV11-2	TRBJ1-5	CASSVGANQPQHF	TGTGCCAGCAGCGTAGGGGCAAACCAGCCCCAGCATTTT
.	11	.	TRBV2	TRBJ1-2	CASVGGQGYTF	TGTGCCAGCGTGGGCGGTCAAGGCTACACCTTC
TRBD2	17	.	TRBV12-3/TRBV12-4	TRBJ2-5	CASSLGWEREGQETQYF	TGTGCCAGCAGTTTGGGTTGGGAGCGGGAGGGCCAAGAGACCCAGTACTTC
TRBD1	15	few	TRBV6-5	TRBJ1-5	CASSYSTGRNQPQHF	TGTGCCAGCAGTTACTCGACAGGGAGAAATCAGCCCCAGCATTTT
.	16	.	TRBV5-5	TRBJ1-6	CASSYGTQELRSPLHF	TGTGCCAGCAGCTACGGGACCCAGGAGCTGCGATCACCCCTCCACTTT
TRBD2	15	.	TRBV3-1	TRBJ2-7	CASSLRTSISGEQYF	TGTGCCAGCAGCCTCCGGACTAGCATATCGGGGGAGCAGTACTTC
TRBD1	14	few	TRBV12-3/TRBV12-4	TRBJ2-1	CASTLGQANNEQFF	TGTGCCAGCACCTTAGGACAGGCGAACAATGAGCAGTTCTTC
TRBD2	16	.	TRBV7-8	TRBJ2-3	CASSLGLAGNTDTQYF	TGTGCCAGCAGCTTGGGACTAGCGGGGAACACAGATACGCAGTATTTT
.	15	.	TRBV27	TRBJ1-2	CASSLSKAGPYGYTF	TGTGCCAGCAGTTTATCGAAGGCAGGACCCTATGGCTACACCTTC
.	14	.	TRBV20-1	TRBJ1-2	CSAGPQGTNYGYTF	TGCAGTGCAGGACCGCAGGGAACTAACTATGGCTACACCTTC
.	14	many	TRBV4-1	TRBJ1-6	CASSQATGNSPLHF	TGCGCCAGCAGCCAAGCTACAGGGAATTCACCCCTCCACTTT
.	13	.	TRBV4-1	TRBJ2-5	CASSQGWGETQYF	TGCGCCAGCAGCCAAGGGTGGGGGGAGACCCAGTACTTC
.	13	.	TRBV7-9	TRBJ1-1	CASSLGGSPEAFF	TGTGCCAGCAGCTTAGGAGGCAGTCCTGAAGCTTTCTTT
.	15	few	TRBV20-1	TRBJ2-7	CSARDMAESSYEQYF	TGCAGTGCTAGAGATATGGCGGAGAGCTCCTACGAGCAGTACTTC
TRBD1	13	.	TRBV10-2	TRBJ1-6	CASTSTGVSPLHF	TGCGCCAGCACCTCAACAGGGGTTTCACCCCTCCACTTT
.	13	few	TRBV2	TRBJ2-2	CAKQVVNTGELFF	TGTGCCAAACAGGTTGTGAACACCGGGGAGCTGTTTTTT
TRBD2	13	few	TRBV6-5	TRBJ2-1	CASSYGTNNEQFF	TGTGCCAGCAGTTACGGGACTAACAATGAGCAGTTCTTC
.	14	.	TRBV27	TRBJ2-7	CASSFRAATYEQYF	TGTGCCAGCAGTTTTCGGGCAGCTACCTACGAGCAGTACTTC
TRBD1	18	few	TRBV24-1	TRBJ2-2	CATSDRGLGQGAAGELFF	TGTGCCACCAGTGATAGGGGACTAGGACAGGGGGCCGCCGGGGAGCTGTTTTTT
TRBD2	17	few	TRBV6-1	TRBJ2-1	CASSEILSGLAVDEQFF	TGTGCCAGCAGTGAAATCCTCTCGGGACTAGCCGTCGATGAGCAGTTCTTC
TRBD2	18	.	TRBV13	TRBJ2-1	CASSSTDSLAGLYNEQFF	TGTGCCAGCAGCTCGACCGACAGTCTAGCGGGCCTCTACAATGAGCAGTTCTTC
.	16	few	TRBV6-4	TRBJ2-2	CASSESTDPNTGELFF	TGTGCCAGCAGTGAAAGTACGGACCCCAACACCGGGGAGCTGTTTTTT
.	12	few	TRBV13	TRBJ2-7	CASSFAGNEQYF	TGTGCCAGCAGCTTCGCAGGGAACGAGCAGTACTTC
TRBD1	14	few	TRBV7-9	TRBJ1-6	CASSYTGVGSPLHF	TGTGCCAGCAGCTATACAGGGGTAGGTTCACCCCTCCACTTT
.	15	many	TRBV7-9	TRBJ2-5	CASSLGDSLEETQYF	TGTGCCAGCAGCTTAGGAGACTCCCTGGAAGAGACCCAGTACTTC
.	12	few	TRBV2	TRBJ2-1	CASKKGYNEQFF	TGTGCCAGCAAAAAAGGGTACAATGAGCAGTTCTTC
TRBD1	15	.	TRBV2	TRBJ1-1	CASSEMTGGNTEAFF	TGTGCCAGCAGTGAAATGACAGGGGGAAACACTGAAGCTTTCTTT
TRBD2	16	few	TRBV6-5	TRBJ2-2	CASSYQAGGNTGELFF	TGTGCCAGCAGTTACCAAGCGGGGGGCAACACCGGGGAGCTGTTTTTT
TRBD1	17	.	TRBV29-1	TRBJ2-6	CSVAGTGGSAGANVLTF	TGCAGCGTAGCCGGGACAGGGGGTAGCGCTGGGGCCAACGTCCTGACTTTC
.	16	.	TRBV4-1	TRBJ1-6	CASSQDAISYNSPLHF	TGCGCCAGCAGCCAAGATGCGATCTCCTATAATTCACCCCTCCACTTT